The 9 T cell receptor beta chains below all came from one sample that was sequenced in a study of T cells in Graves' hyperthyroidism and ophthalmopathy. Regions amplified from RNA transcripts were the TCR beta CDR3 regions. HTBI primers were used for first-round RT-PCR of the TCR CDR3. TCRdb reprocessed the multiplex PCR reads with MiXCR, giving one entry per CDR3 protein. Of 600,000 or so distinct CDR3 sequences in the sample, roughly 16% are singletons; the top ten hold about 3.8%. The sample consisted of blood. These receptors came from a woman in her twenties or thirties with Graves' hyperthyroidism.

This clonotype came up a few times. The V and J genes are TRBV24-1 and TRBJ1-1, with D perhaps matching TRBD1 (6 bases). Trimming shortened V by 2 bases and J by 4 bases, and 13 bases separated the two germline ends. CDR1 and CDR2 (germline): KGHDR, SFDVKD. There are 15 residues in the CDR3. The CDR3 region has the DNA TGTGCCACCAGTGATTCCCAAGGGGGGGGCACTGAAGCTTTCTTT. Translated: CATSDSQGGGTEAFF.

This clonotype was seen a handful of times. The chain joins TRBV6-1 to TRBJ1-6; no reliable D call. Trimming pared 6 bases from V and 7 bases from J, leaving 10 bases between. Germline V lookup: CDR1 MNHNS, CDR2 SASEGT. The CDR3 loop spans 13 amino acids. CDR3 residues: CASSISQNSPLHF. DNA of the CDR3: TGTGCCAGCAGCATCTCTCAGAATTCACCCCTCCACTTT.

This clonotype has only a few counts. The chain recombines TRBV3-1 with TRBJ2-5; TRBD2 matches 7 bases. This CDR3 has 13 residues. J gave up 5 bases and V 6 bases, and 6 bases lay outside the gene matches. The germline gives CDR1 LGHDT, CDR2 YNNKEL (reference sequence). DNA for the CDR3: TGTGCCAGCAGGGAAATGGGAGGGGAGACCCAGTACTTC. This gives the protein CASREMGGETQYF.

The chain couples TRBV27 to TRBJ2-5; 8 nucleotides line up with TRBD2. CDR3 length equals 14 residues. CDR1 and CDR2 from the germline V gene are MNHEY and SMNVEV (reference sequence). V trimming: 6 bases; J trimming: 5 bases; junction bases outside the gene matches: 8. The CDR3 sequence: CASSKRETVETQYF. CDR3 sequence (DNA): TGTGCCAGCAGCAAGCGGGAGACGGTTGAGACCCAGTACTTC.

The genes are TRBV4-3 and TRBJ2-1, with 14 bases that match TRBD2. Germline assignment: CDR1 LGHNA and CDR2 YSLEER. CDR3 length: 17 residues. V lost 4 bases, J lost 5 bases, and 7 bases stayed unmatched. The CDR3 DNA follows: TGCGCCAGCAGCCCATGGACTAGCGGGAGGATAGACAATGAGCAGTTCTTC. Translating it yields CASSPWTSGRIDNEQFF.

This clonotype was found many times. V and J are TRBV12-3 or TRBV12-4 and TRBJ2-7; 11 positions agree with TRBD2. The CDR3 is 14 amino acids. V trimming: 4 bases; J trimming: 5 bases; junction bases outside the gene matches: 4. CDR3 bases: TGTGCCAGCAGTTATAGCGGGAGGGGTGACGAGCAGTACTTC. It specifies CASSYSGRGDEQYF.

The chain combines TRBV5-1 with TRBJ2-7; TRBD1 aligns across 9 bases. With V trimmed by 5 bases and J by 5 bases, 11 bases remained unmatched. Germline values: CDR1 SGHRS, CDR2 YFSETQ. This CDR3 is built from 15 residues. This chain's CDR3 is CASRRVGQGMDEQYF. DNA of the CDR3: TGCGCCAGCAGAAGGGTAGGACAGGGGATGGACGAGCAGTACTTC.

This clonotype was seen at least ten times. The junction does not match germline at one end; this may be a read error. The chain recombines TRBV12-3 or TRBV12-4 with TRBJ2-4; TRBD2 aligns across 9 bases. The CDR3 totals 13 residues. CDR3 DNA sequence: TGTGCCAGCAGTCTAGCGGGATTTGGCATTCAGTACTTC. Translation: CASSLAGFGIQYF.

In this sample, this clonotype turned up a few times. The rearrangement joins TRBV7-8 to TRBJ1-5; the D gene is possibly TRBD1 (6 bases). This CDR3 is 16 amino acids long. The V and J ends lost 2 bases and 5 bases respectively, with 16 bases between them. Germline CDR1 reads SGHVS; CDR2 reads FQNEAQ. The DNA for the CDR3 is TGTGCCAGCAGCTTAATAGGTACAGGGATGGATCAGCCCCAGCATTTT. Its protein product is CASSLIGTGMDQPQHF.